Below are 26 T cell receptor beta chains sequenced from a single sample in a study of OX40 agonist ivuxolimab in advanced cancers. Assay used: immunoSEQ multiplex PCR; TCRdb lists only in-frame clones, some missing. The table has 65,000 to 80,000 clones, around 83% seen once. This specimen was CD4+ or CD8+ T cells sorted from blood, taken in a trial of the OX40 agonist ivuxolimab. Source of these receptors: an adult with an advanced solid tumor such as melanoma, head and neck, liver or kidney cancer.

This chain joins TRBV5-4 and TRBJ2-2; D is ambiguous. Germline CDR1 is SGHNT and CDR2 is YYREEE (reference sequence). Trimming stripped 1 base from V and 4 bases from J, with 5 bases between. The CDR3 spans 13 residues. In DNA, the CDR3 is TGTGCCAGCAGCTTGACGGGCACCGGGGAGCTGTTTTTT. Protein sequence: CASSLTGTGELFF.

The V and J genes are TRBV5-5 and TRBJ2-7, with unresolved D. The CDR3 runs 15 residues. From germline, CDR1 is SGHKS and CDR2 YYEKEE (reference sequence). V was cut by 0 bases and J by 2 bases, with 12 bases left in between. CDR3: CASSLELGRPYEQYF. The CDR3 DNA reads as TGTGCCAGCAGCTTGGAACTGGGCCGGCCCTACGAGCAGTACTTC.

The V and J genes are TRBV5-6 and TRBJ2-6, with 9 bases aligning to TRBD2. With 2 bases clipped from V and 0 bases from J, the junction kept 3 bases outside the gene matches. CDR3 size: 17 residues. Germline V gene lookup returns CDR1 SGHDT and CDR2 YYEEEE. This CDR3 reads CASSLLAGSSGANVLTF. CDR3 coding DNA: TGTGCCAGCAGCTTACTAGCGGGCAGCTCTGGGGCCAACGTCCTGACTTTC.

This clone was counted only a few times. The J gene is TRBJ2-3, the V gene TRBV7-2; no firm D call. CDR1 is SGHTA, CDR2 FQGNSA, per germline. V lost 7 bases and J 4 bases, leaving 12 bases between the germline ends. The length of the CDR3 is 13 residues. The CDR3 sequence is CASNPKIADTQYF. The CDR3 nucleotides read TGTGCCAGCAACCCCAAGATTGCAGATACGCAGTATTTT.

The gene calls are TRBV6-1 and TRBJ1-4, with D possibly TRBD1 on 5 matching bases. This CDR3 has 15 amino acids. V lost 2 bases, J lost 7 bases, and 14 bases lay in between. CDR1 MNHNS and CDR2 SASEGT come from the germline V gene. DNA of the CDR3: TGTGCCAGCAGTGAAAGCAGGGTAGCTGGTGAAAAACTGTTTTTT. The encoded protein is CASSESRVAGEKLFF.

The rearrangement links TRBV5-4 to TRBJ1-6; D unresolved. Germline V gene lookup returns CDR1 SGHNT and CDR2 YYREEE (reference sequence). Trimming left V 4 bases short and J 3 bases short, with 8 bases between. The CDR3 has 14 residues. As DNA, the CDR3 is TGTGCCAGCAGCATAACAGTCTATAATTCACCCCTCCACTTT. Its protein product is CASSITVYNSPLHF. Supplemented by reference TRBV5-4 and TRBJ1-6, the full variable domain reads ETGVTQSPTHLIKTRGQQVTLRCSSQSGHNTVSWYQQALGQGPQFIFQYYREEENGRGNFPPRFSGLQFPNYSSELNVNALELDDSALYLCASSITVYNSPLHFGNGTRLTVT.

This clone was detected a few times. V usage is TRBV18 and J usage is TRBJ1-1; D not resolved. The V end was cut by 2 bases, the J end by 2 bases, with 12 bases between. The length of the CDR3 is 15 residues. Germline loops: CDR1 KGHSH, CDR2 LQKENI. The CDR3 DNA is TGTGCCAGCTCACCAGACCAACAAGTAAACACTGAAGCTTTCTTT. Translated: CASSPDQQVNTEAFF.

The chain joins TRBV6-1 to TRBJ1-6; D is undetermined. From germline, CDR1 is MNHNS and CDR2 SASEGT. The CDR3 covers 15 residues. V was pared by 5 bases and J by 4 bases, with 12 bases between. CDR3 DNA: TGTGCCAGCAGTTTTGTTTTCTATTATAATTCACCCCTCCACTTT. It yields the protein CASSFVFYYNSPLHF.

The rearrangement joins TRBV5-1 to TRBJ2-1; 8 nucleotides agree with TRBD2. Germline trimming cut 4 bases from V and 8 bases from J; bases unmatched to any gene: 5. Germline CDR1 and CDR2: SGHRS and YFSETQ. The CDR3 consists of 13 residues. CDR3 sequence: CASSTTSADEQFF. The CDR3 bases are TGCGCCAGCAGCACGACTAGCGCCGATGAGCAGTTCTTC.

The V call is TRBV30, the J call TRBJ2-5, with TRBD1 matching 7 bases. The V gene's germline CDR1 is GTSNPN and CDR2 SVGIG (reference sequence). J gave up 2 bases and V 0 bases, and 6 bases lay outside the gene matches. The CDR3 extends over 15 amino acids. The CDR3, as DNA: TGTGCCTGGAGTGTATGGGACAGAAGACAAGAGACCCAGTACTTC. As protein: CAWSVWDRRQETQYF.

For the CDR3, the DNA is TGTGCCAGCAGCTTTGGGGGGTCCTTGGCCACTGAAGCTTTCTTT. It yields the protein CASSFGGSLATEAFF. The rearrangement uses TRBV11-2 and TRBJ1-1, with a tentative D call TRBD1 (5 bases). V dropped 3 bases and J dropped 4 bases, with 15 bases sitting between them. Germline CDR1 reads SGHAT; CDR2 reads FQNNGV. The CDR3 length is 15 residues.

The chain employs TRBV28 and TRBJ1-2; the D is unclear. The CDR3 contains 12 residues. Between the trimmed V and J ends, which lost 4 bases and 8 bases, there was a span of 11 bases. Germline CDR1 and CDR2: MDHEN and SYDVKM. The CDR3 reads CASSSVQEGYTF. The CDR3 nucleotides are TGTGCCAGCAGTTCCGTCCAGGAGGGCTACACCTTC.

The rearrangement joins TRBV9 to TRBJ1-2, with D possibly being TRBD1 (5 bases). The CDR3 extends over 15 amino acids. CDR1 SGDLS and CDR2 YYNGEE come from the germline V gene. Deletions cut 5 bases from V and 8 bases from J, with 22 bases between. The DNA of the CDR3 is TGTGCCAGCAGTTCAAAGGGGTGGAACTCCGGCGGCTACACCTTC. It specifies CASSSKGWNSGGYTF. Full variable domain (remainder filled in from reference TRBV9 and TRBJ1-2): DSGVTQTPKHLITATGQRVTLRCSPRSGDLSVYWYQQSLDQGLQFLIQYYNGEERAKGNILERFSAQQFPDLHSELNLSSLELGDSALYFCASSSKGWNSGGYTFGSGTRLTVV.

The chain combines TRBV6-1 with TRBJ2-3; 9 bases fit TRBD1. Germline V lookup: CDR1 MNHNS, CDR2 SASEGT. The trim removed 3 bases at V and 4 bases at J, leaving 5 bases unmatched. The CDR3 spans 15 residues. The CDR3 DNA is TGTGCCAGCAGTGAGGGACAGGGAGGGGCAGATACGCAGTATTTT. This sequence encodes CASSEGQGGADTQYF.

The genes are TRBV19 and TRBJ1-1, with D perhaps matching TRBD1 (5 bases). CDR1 is LNHDA, CDR2 SQIVND, per germline (reference sequence). Trimming took off 5 bases at V and 0 bases at J, with 10 bases between the two ends. The CDR3 sequence is 14 residues long. CDR3 coding DNA: TGTGCCAGTAGTCAGGGACGGGTGAACACTGAAGCTTTCTTT. It encodes CASSQGRVNTEAFF.

The gene calls are TRBV10-3 and TRBJ2-1, with 10 bases identical to TRBD2. CDR3 length: 17 amino acids. V shed 4 bases and J 7 bases; nucleotides not matched to a gene: 13. The germline CDR1 and CDR2 sequences are ENHRY and SYGVKD. The CDR3 bases are TGTGCCATCAGTGGGCGGGGGAGCGGGGGGGCCCTGAATGAGCAGTTCTTC. Amino acid sequence: CAISGRGSGGALNEQFF.

The CDR3 here is CASSLGDRGGTDTQYF. The CDR3 coding sequence is TGTGCCAGCAGCTTAGGGGACAGGGGCGGCACAGATACGCAGTATTTT. The V and J genes are TRBV7-9 and TRBJ2-3, with 10 bases that match TRBD1. V was pared by 1 base and J by 1 base, with 2 bases of the junction left unmatched. The CDR3 spans 16 residues. Germline V gives CDR1 SEHNR, CDR2 FQNEAQ (reference sequence).

This clone appeared a few times. The rearrangement uses TRBV6-1 and TRBJ1-6, with D possibly matching TRBD1 (5 bases). Germline lookup yields CDR1 MNHNS and CDR2 SASEGT. CDR3 length equals 15 residues. V lost 3 bases to trimming and J lost 14 bases, with 20 bases between them. Written as DNA, the CDR3 is TGTGCCAGCAGTGAGTCGGGACTAGGCGGTCGAGCCCTCCACTTT. Translated, it gives CASSESGLGGRALHF.

This rearrangement joins TRBV19 to TRBJ2-1; D possibly corresponds to TRBD2 (6 bases). The CDR3 spans 16 residues. Germline V CDR1 and CDR2: LNHDA, SQIVND (reference sequence). With 0 bases removed from V and 5 bases from J, the gap between germline ends came to 14 bases. CDR3 sequence reads: CASSIDPAGSHNEQFF. Written as DNA, the CDR3 is TGTGCCAGTAGTATAGATCCAGCGGGCAGCCACAATGAGCAGTTCTTC.

The chain recombines TRBV12-5 with TRBJ1-4; D is unresolved. This CDR3 contains 13 residues. CDR1 and CDR2 from the germline V gene are LGHNT and FRNRAP. The V end was cut by 2 bases, the J end by 13 bases, with 14 bases between. CDR3 sequence (DNA): TGTGCTAGTGGTTTGTCCCCTACGTCGGGACTGTTTTTT. Translated, it gives CASGLSPTSGLFF.

The J gene is TRBJ2-1, the V gene TRBV4-1; D is unclear. The CDR3 runs to 15 residues. Trimming cost V 0 bases and J 2 bases, with 8 bases left between them. The V gene's germline CDR1 is MGHRA and CDR2 YSYEKL. The CDR3, as DNA: TGCGCCAGCAGCCAAGATAGGGCCGCCTACAATGAGCAGTTCTTC. It yields the protein CASSQDRAAYNEQFF.

This rearrangement joins TRBV7-9 to TRBJ1-3; D call uncertain. Germline V lookup: CDR1 SEHNR, CDR2 FQNEAQ (reference sequence). V was trimmed by 1 base and J by 1 base, leaving 20 bases between them. This CDR3 comprises 19 residues. The chain's CDR3 is CASSLDPRGGILSGNTIYF. In DNA, the CDR3 is TGTGCCAGCAGCTTAGACCCCCGTGGCGGGATCTTATCTGGAAACACCATATATTTT.

The rearrangement joins TRBV6-5 to TRBJ1-2; TRBD1 might be the D (6 bases). CDR3 size: 13 residues. In germline, CDR1 is MNHEY, CDR2 SVGAGI. Trimming cost V 6 bases and J 0 bases, with 8 bases left between them. CDR3 sequence reads: CASRQGANYGYTF. CDR3 nucleotides: TGTGCCAGCAGACAGGGAGCTAACTATGGCTACACCTTC.

The rearrangement joins TRBV7-8 to TRBJ1-2; no clear D gene. CDR3 length: 13 amino acids. V lost 5 bases to trimming and J lost 8 bases, with 15 bases between them. Germline CDR1 SGHVS, CDR2 FQNEAQ. The CDR3, as DNA: TGTGCCAGCAGCCGAAATATCGAAGAGGGCTACACCTTC. The encoded protein is CASSRNIEEGYTF. Combining the CDR3 with reference TRBV7-8 and TRBJ1-2 gives the whole variable domain GAGVSQSPRYKVAKRGQDVALRCDPISGHVSLFWYQQALGQGPEFLTYFQNEAQLDKSGLPSDRFFAERPEGSVSTLKIQRTQQEDSAVYLCASSRNIEEGYTFGSGTRLTVV.

This clone was picked up a small number of times. This chain links TRBV9 with TRBJ1-6; D remains ambiguous. Germline CDR1 reads SGDLS; CDR2 reads YYNGEE. Trimming left V 5 bases short and J 7 bases short, with 7 bases between. The CDR3 is 12 amino acids. CDR3 nucleotides: TGTGCCAGCAGGGGCACGAATTCACCCCTCCACTTT. Its protein product is CASRGTNSPLHF.

The rearrangement joins TRBV4-2 to TRBJ1-3, with 7 bases that match TRBD1. The junction had 6 bases not matched to a gene; V was cut back by 3 bases and J by 4 bases. Germline lookup yields CDR1 LGHNA and CDR2 YNFKEQ. The CDR3 length is 15 residues. The CDR3 spells CASSHHGDSGNTIYF. CDR3 in DNA: TGTGCCAGCAGCCACCATGGGGACAGCGGAAACACCATATATTTT.